The rows below give T cell receptor beta chains drawn from one sample of a study of blood T cell repertoires in COVID-19. Sequenced by immunoSEQ multiplex PCR; TCRdb stores in-frame clones only, minus some. The table has approximately 140,000 clones, about four fifths seen once. The sequenced sample was PBMCs or T cells enriched from blood (not recorded which). Receptors originate from a woman between 45 and 60 years old with acute COVID-19. Both conserved end residues are part of each CDR3. D genes are given only for firm matches. Clone size is not always given. Where it is, it says once, few, many or a class for expanded clones.

d_gene | j_gene | len | abundance | v_gene | CDR3nt | CDR3aa
- | TRBJ1-1 | 13 | - | TRBV19 | TGTGCCAGTAGTGTGACAGCTTACACTGAAGCTTTCTTT | CASSVTAYTEAFF
- | TRBJ1-5 | 13 | - | TRBV11-3 | TGTGCCAGCAGCTTAGAACCGGGTCAGCCCCAGCATTTT | CASSLEPGQPQHF
- | TRBJ1-1 | 12 | - | TRBV7-9 | TGTGCCAGCAGCTTAGCCGGTAGTGAAGCTTTCTTT | CASSLAGSEAFF
- | TRBJ1-5 | 12 | - | TRBV2 | TGTGCCAGCACCAGGGGTAGCCAGCCCCAGCATTTT | CASTRGSQPQHF
- | TRBJ2-2 | 16 | - | TRBV27 | TGTGCCAGCAGTCCGGACAGACTGGCAGGGACCGGGGAGCTGTTTTTT | CASSPDRLAGTGELFF
- | TRBJ2-7 | 14 | few | TRBV7-2 | TGTGCCAGCAGCTCATCTAGCGTCTCCTACGAGCAGTACTTC | CASSSSSVSYEQYF
- | TRBJ2-7 | 16 | few | TRBV7-2 | TGTGCCAGCAGCTTAGCCTCTAGCGCTAGCTCCTACGAGCAGTACTTC | CASSLASSASSYEQYF
- | TRBJ1-2 | 15 | - | TRBV21-1 | TGTGCCAGCAGCAAAGCGCGGGAAAGTCAGGGTGGCTACACCTTC | CASSKARESQGGYTF
- | TRBJ1-4 | 14 | - | TRBV20-1 | TGCAGTGCTAGTACGGCAGGGGATGGTGAAAAACTGTTTTTT | CSASTAGDGEKLFF
- | TRBJ2-3 | 13 | once | TRBV9 | TGTGCCAGCAGCGTAGGAGGGCAGGATACGCAGTATTTT | CASSVGGQDTQYF
- | TRBJ2-7 | 15 | - | TRBV4-3 | TGCGCCAGCAGCCAAGAAGTACAGCCACGCTACGAGCAGTACTTC | CASSQEVQPRYEQYF
- | TRBJ2-2 | 15 | - | TRBV3-1/TRBV3-2 | TGTGCCAGCAGCCCGCTCGACAGGGAGGCCGGGGAGCTGTTTTTT | CASSPLDREAGELFF
- | TRBJ1-3 | 14 | - | TRBV7-9 | TGTGCCAGCTCTACGGTGGGGCAGTTAAACACCATATATTTT | CASSTVGQLNTIYF
TRBD2 | TRBJ2-1 | 15 | - | TRBV9 | TGTGCCAGCAGCGCCGCTAGCGGCCAACGGAATGAGCAGTTCTTC | CASSAASGQRNEQFF
TRBD2 | TRBJ2-3 | 16 | once | TRBV19 | TGTGCCAGTAGTTCGATCCTAGCGGGAGGAGCAGATACGCAGTATTTT | CASSSILAGGADTQYF
TRBD2 | TRBJ2-5 | 15 | - | TRBV3-1/TRBV3-2 | TGTGCCAGCAGAATATTAGCGGGAGGGCAAGAGACCCAGTACTTC | CASRILAGGQETQYF
TRBD2 | TRBJ2-3 | 15 | - | TRBV10-3 | TGTGCCATCAGCGACGGGACTAGCGTCTCAGATACGCAGTATTTT | CAISDGTSVSDTQYF
TRBD2 | TRBJ2-1 | 15 | few | TRBV28 | TGTGCCAGCGGGACTCTGGGGGAGGGAAGAAATGAGCAGTTCTTC | CASGTLGEGRNEQFF
- | TRBJ2-7 | 14 | - | TRBV5-8 | TGTGCCAGCAGCTTGGGGCGGAGAAGCTACGAGCAGTACTTC | CASSLGRRSYEQYF
TRBD1 | TRBJ2-7 | 13 | - | TRBV10-3 | TGTGCCATCAGTGTCGACAGGGTCGGGGAGCAGTACTTC | CAISVDRVGEQYF
- | TRBJ1-5 | 13 | few | TRBV24-1 | TGTGCCACCAGTGATGGGTCCTCGGCGGCCCAGCATTTT | CATSDGSSAAQHF
TRBD1 | TRBJ1-1 | 14 | - | TRBV30 | TGTGCCTGGAGACCGGGACAGGCTCGCCTTGAAGCTTTCTTT | CAWRPGQARLEAFF
TRBD2 | TRBJ2-3 | 16 | - | TRBV4-2 | TGTGCCAGCAGCCATGCGACTAGCGGGATTGGGGATACGCAGTATTTT | CASSHATSGIGDTQYF
TRBD1 | TRBJ1-4 | 17 | once | TRBV5-1 | TGCGCCAGCAGCCCCGGACAGGGGCCTCGAACTAATGAAAAACTGTTTTTT | CASSPGQGPRTNEKLFF
TRBD1 | TRBJ1-2 | 16 | - | TRBV6-4 | TGTGCCAGCGTTTGGGGTAAGGACAGGGGGTATTATGGCTACACCTTC | CASVWGKDRGYYGYTF
TRBD2 | TRBJ2-7 | 14 | - | TRBV5-1 | TGCGCCAGCAGCTTGTCGGGAGGGTCGTACGAGCAGTACTTC | CASSLSGGSYEQYF
TRBD2 | TRBJ2-1 | 14 | few | TRBV5-1 | TGCGCCAGCACCGTCAGCGGGAGTTTGAATGAGCAGTTCTTC | CASTVSGSLNEQFF
- | TRBJ1-3 | 15 | - | TRBV7-6 | TGTGCCAGCAGCTTAGGGGCGGGGAGGAGAAACACCATATATTTT | CASSLGAGRRNTIYF
TRBD1 | TRBJ1-2 | 14 | - | TRBV30 | TGTGCCTGGAGCCGGACAGGAACGAACTATGGCTACACCTTC | CAWSRTGTNYGYTF
TRBD2 | TRBJ2-3 | 19 | - | TRBV2 | TGTGCCAGCAAAACTAGCGGGAGGGGGGCCAGGTCAAGCACAGATACGCAGTATTTT | CASKTSGRGARSSTDTQYF
- | TRBJ1-2 | 13 | - | TRBV7-2 | TGTGCCAGCAGCTTAGGGCAGGTCTATGGCTACACCTTC | CASSLGQVYGYTF
- | TRBJ1-3 | 13 | - | TRBV2 | TGTGCTATTCGAGAGCCTTCTGGAAACACCATATATTTT | CAIREPSGNTIYF
- | TRBJ2-2 | 16 | - | TRBV15 | TGTGCCACCAGCAGAGATGTGAGCAGGGTAACCGGGGAGCTGTTTTTT | CATSRDVSRVTGELFF
- | TRBJ2-7 | 14 | - | TRBV5-4 | TGTGCCAGCAGCACCGGGACTTACCCCTACGAGCAGTACTTC | CASSTGTYPYEQYF
- | TRBJ2-1 | 15 | - | TRBV10-3 | TGTGCCATCAGTGAGTCCGGACTTCCATACAATGAGCAGTTCTTC | CAISESGLPYNEQFF
TRBD1 | TRBJ1-1 | 14 | - | TRBV11-2 | TGTGCCAGCAGCGCGACAGGGGAGAACACTGAAGCTTTCTTT | CASSATGENTEAFF
TRBD1 | TRBJ2-7 | 15 | - | TRBV18 | TGTGCCAGCTCACCTGGGACAGGGGAAGCCTACGAGCAGTACTTC | CASSPGTGEAYEQYF
- | TRBJ2-2 | 13 | - | TRBV19 | TGTGCCAGTAGTATAGGGCCTCCCGGGGAGCTGTTTTTT | CASSIGPPGELFF
TRBD1 | TRBJ2-7 | 15 | - | TRBV10-3 | TGTGCCATCAGTGAGTCAGGGGGCCATCCCTACGAGCAGTACTTC | CAISESGGHPYEQYF
TRBD1 | TRBJ2-5 | 15 | - | TRBV18 | TGTGCCAGCTCACCACCGGGCAGGGGGCCGGAGACCCAGTACTTC | CASSPPGRGPETQYF
- | TRBJ1-2 | 16 | - | TRBV4-2 | TGTGCCAGCAGCCAAGATTCGGAGGGAGTCTACTATGGCTACACCTTC | CASSQDSEGVYYGYTF